Listed here are 23 T cell receptor beta chains from one sample, sequenced in a study of blood T cell repertoires in COVID-19. The protocol was immunoSEQ multiplex PCR, while the TCRdb copy is restricted to in-frame clones and leaves out a portion. This sample yields around 270,000 clones, of which approximately 80% are seen a single time; 4.2% belongs to the top ten. The sequenced sample was peripheral blood. All receptors derive from a man in his sixties with acute or convalescent COVID-19.

This clone was observed a single time. The chain uses TRBV19 and TRBJ1-1; D not resolved. V shed 3 bases and J shed 0 bases, with 8 bases lying between them. The germline V gene encodes CDR1 LNHDA and CDR2 SQIVND (reference sequence). CDR3 size: 14 residues. The CDR3 DNA is TGTGCCAGTAGTATTGGCGGGGTGAACACTGAAGCTTTCTTT. Translating gives CASSIGGVNTEAFF.

The chain joins TRBV18 to TRBJ2-7; a possible D gene is TRBD2 (6 bases). The CDR3 covers 14 residues. The V end lost 6 bases, the J end lost 3 bases, and 15 bases lay between the germline ends. CDR1 is KGHSH and CDR2 is LQKENI in the germline V gene. The CDR3 here is CASSVGGAGYEQYF. The CDR3 coding sequence is TGTGCCAGCTCCGTCGGAGGGGCGGGCTACGAGCAGTACTTC.

This clone was recorded only once. The chain carries TRBV11-2 and TRBJ2-1; D might be TRBD2 (5 bases). CDR1 is SGHAT and CDR2 is FQNNGV in the germline V gene. Trimming pared 1 base from V and 0 bases from J, leaving 7 bases between. The CDR3 length is 15 residues. CDR3 coding DNA: TGTGCCAGCAGCTTAGCGGGGAGCTCCTACAATGAGCAGTTCTTC. Protein sequence: CASSLAGSSYNEQFF.

The gene calls are TRBV10-3 and TRBJ2-1, with 9 bases matching TRBD1. Germline V gives CDR1 ENHRY, CDR2 SYGVKD. CDR3 length: 13 amino acids. Germline trimming cut 7 bases from V and 8 bases from J; bases unmatched to any gene: 6. For the CDR3, the DNA is TGTGCCATCAAACAGGGACAGGGCCATGAGCAGTTCTTC. It is translated as CAIKQGQGHEQFF.

This clone was detected only a few times. This chain connects TRBV4-1 to TRBJ1-3; no clear D. V was cut by 6 bases and J by 6 bases, with 27 bases left in between. This CDR3 region has 18 residues. Germline CDR1 MGHRA, CDR2 YSYEKL. The CDR3 here is CASSAVGWTLPRLNTIYF. The CDR3 bases are TGCGCCAGCAGTGCCGTGGGGTGGACTCTCCCCAGATTAAACACCATATATTTT.

V and J are TRBV7-4 and TRBJ2-1; 10 bases agree with TRBD2. V lost 1 base and J lost 0; bases outside the gene matches: 9. Germline values: CDR1 SGHVT, CDR2 SQSDAQ. CDR3 size: 19 residues. The CDR3 loop reads CASSLGSGTSACSYNEQFF. In DNA, the CDR3 is TGTGCCAGCAGCTTAGGGTCTGGGACTAGCGCCTGCTCCTACAATGAGCAGTTCTTC.

The V and J genes are TRBV19 and TRBJ2-7; D is possibly TRBD2 (6 bases). V lost 3 bases and J 2 bases, leaving 14 bases between the germline ends. Germline V gene data show CDR1 as LNHDA and CDR2 as SQIVND (reference sequence). The CDR3 runs 15 residues. The CDR3 loop reads CASSMTGSGPYEQYF. The CDR3 DNA is TGTGCCAGTAGTATGACCGGGAGCGGGCCCTACGAGCAGTACTTC.

This clone came up a few times. CDR3 bases: TGTGCCAGTGGGAACCTCGAACAGGGGTACTATGGCTACACCTTC. It encodes CASGNLEQGYYGYTF. The rearrangement uses TRBV19 and TRBJ1-2, with 7 positions matching TRBD1. V gave up 8 bases and J gave up 3 bases; unmatched junction bases: 12. The CDR3 is 15 residues long. The germline V gene has CDR1 LNHDA and CDR2 SQIVND (reference sequence).

This rearrangement joins TRBV6-6 to TRBJ2-7; 11 positions agree with TRBD2. V trimming: 6 bases; J trimming: 2 bases; junction bases outside the gene matches: 3. Germline values: CDR1 MNHNY, CDR2 SVGAGI (reference sequence). This CDR3 comprises 14 residues. CDR3: CASRWTSGPYEQYF. The CDR3 DNA reads as TGTGCCAGCAGGTGGACTAGCGGGCCCTACGAGCAGTACTTC.

The genes are TRBV18 and TRBJ2-4; D is unclear. The V end was cut by 0 bases, the J end by 0 bases, with 15 bases between. CDR1 KGHSH and CDR2 LQKENI come from the germline V gene. This CDR3 is 18 amino acids long. CDR3 region: CASSPPNSGPLAKNIQYF. As DNA, the CDR3 is TGTGCCAGCTCACCACCTAATTCAGGCCCCCTAGCCAAAAACATTCAGTACTTC.

V usage is TRBV28 and J usage is TRBJ2-1, with 9 bases that match TRBD1. The V and J ends lost 8 bases and 9 bases, in that order; junction bases with no gene match: 26. This CDR3 has 19 residues. From germline, CDR1 is MDHEN and CDR2 SYDVKM. In nucleotides, the CDR3 is TGTGCCAGCCGCTCAGGATGGGACAGCTCCTCGGGACAGGGAACTGAGCAGTTCTTC. As protein: CASRSGWDSSSGQGTEQFF.

The CDR3 region has the DNA TGCGCCAGCAGCTCCGCCGGACTAGCGGGGGGGCCTAACGAGCAGTACTTC. Amino acid sequence: CASSSAGLAGGPNEQYF. The chain links TRBV5-1 to TRBJ2-7; 15 nucleotides align to TRBD2. In germline, CDR1 is SGHRS, CDR2 YFSETQ. V lost 3 bases and J lost 5; bases outside the gene matches: 9. CDR3 length: 17 amino acids.

The count of this clone is one. The gene calls are TRBV2 and TRBJ1-3, with 9 bases that match TRBD1. V lost 5 bases, J lost 4 bases, and 18 bases stayed unmatched. This CDR3 is 19 amino acids long. Germline V CDR1 and CDR2: SNHLY, FYNNEI. The CDR3 loop reads CASSLGQGTTQGRGNTIYF. The CDR3 DNA follows: TGTGCCAGCAGTTTAGGACAGGGGACCACCCAGGGGCGAGGAAACACCATATATTTT.

This clone was observed once. The chain joins TRBV6-6 to TRBJ1-1; 7 bases are shared with TRBD1. The V gene's germline CDR1 is MNHNY and CDR2 SVGAGI (reference sequence). The CDR3 runs to 16 residues. V lost 5 bases to trimming and J lost 1 base; unmatched junction nucleotides: 10. The CDR3 region is CASSKPQGDSNTEAFF. The CDR3 DNA reads TGTGCCAGCAGTAAACCTCAGGGGGACTCGAACACTGAAGCTTTCTTT.

This chain links TRBV19 with TRBJ1-5, with 8 bases identical to TRBD1. The length of the CDR3 is 16 residues. V lost 5 bases and J lost 2; bases outside the gene matches: 8. CDR1 and CDR2 (germline): LNHDA, SQIVND (reference sequence). This chain's CDR3 is CASSYTGGTGNQPQHF. The CDR3 bases are TGTGCCAGTAGTTATACAGGGGGGACTGGCAATCAGCCCCAGCATTTT.

The sample holds one count of this clone. V and J are TRBV7-9 and TRBJ1-1, with a tentative D call TRBD1 (6 bases). Trimming stripped 4 bases from V and 1 base from J, with 10 bases between. This CDR3 is 14 amino acids long. Germline CDR1 and CDR2: SEHNR and FQNEAQ (reference sequence). CDR3 in amino acids: CASSSDRKNTEAFF. The CDR3 region has the DNA TGTGCCAGCAGCTCTGACAGGAAGAACACTGAAGCTTTCTTT. Drawing the rest from reference TRBV7-9 and TRBJ1-1, the complete variable domain is DTGVSQNPRHKITKRGQNVTFRCDPISEHNRLYWYRQTLGQGPEFLTYFQNEAQLEKSRLLSDRFSAERPKGSFSTLEIQRTEQGDSAMYLCASSSDRKNTEAFFGQGTRLTVV.

CDR3 residues: CASSLGIGGGETQYF. As DNA, the CDR3 is TGCGCCAGCAGCTTGGGGATCGGGGGAGGAGAGACCCAGTACTTC. The chain is built from TRBV5-1 and TRBJ2-5, with a weak D call TRBD2 (6 bases). Germline V CDR1 and CDR2: SGHRS, YFSETQ. The CDR3 is 15 amino acids. The V gene lost 0 bases and the J gene lost 4 bases, with 13 bases spanning the gap.

This rearrangement joins TRBV6-2 or TRBV6-3 to TRBJ2-7; 9 nucleotides match TRBD1. The CDR3 length is 15 residues. The germline V gene encodes CDR1 MNHEY and CDR2 SVGEGT. Germline trimming cut 5 bases from V and 4 bases from J; bases unmatched to any gene: 9. CDR3 region: CASSHGQGFEYEQYF. The CDR3 DNA is TGTGCCAGCAGTCACGGACAGGGGTTTGAATACGAGCAGTACTTC.

The gene calls are TRBV7-6 and TRBJ2-7; D perhaps matches TRBD1 (6 bases). CDR1 SGHVS and CDR2 FNYEAQ come from the germline V gene. The length of the CDR3 is 16 residues. V lost 2 bases to trimming and J lost 4 bases, with 18 bases between them. CDR3 protein: CASSLRGGQTRYEQYF. CDR3 coding DNA: TGTGCCAGCAGCTTACGTGGGGGCCAAACAAGATACGAGCAGTACTTC.

J is TRBJ2-1 and V is TRBV7-3; 7 bases map to TRBD1. V dropped 5 bases and J dropped 12; count of bases not matched to a gene: 10. There are 13 residues in the CDR3. Per the germline V gene, CDR1 is SGHTA and CDR2 is FQGTGA. The chain's CDR3 is CASSAGRRDRQFF. DNA for the CDR3: TGTGCCAGCAGCGCCGGACGCCGGGACAGGCAGTTCTTC.

The rearrangement joins TRBV28 to TRBJ1-2; TRBD1 matches 8 bases. CDR1 is MDHEN, CDR2 SYDVKM, per germline. Unmatched junction bases numbered 7, after V lost 5 bases and J lost 8 bases. CDR3 length: 13 residues. As DNA, the CDR3 is TGTGCCAGCAGTCTCCAGGGGGCGAAAGGCTACACCTTC. This sequence encodes CASSLQGAKGYTF.

This chain uses TRBV19 with TRBJ2-3, with 16 bases aligning to TRBD2. The CDR3 consists of 17 residues. V shed 5 bases, J shed 6 bases, and the junction held 8 bases outside the gene matches. Germline assignment: CDR1 LNHDA and CDR2 SQIVND (reference sequence). In DNA form, the CDR3 reads TGTGCCAGTAGTTTTGGGACTAGCGGGGGGGCACGGGATACGCAGTATTTT. Translation gives CASSFGTSGGARDTQYF.

V gene TRBV19 combines with J gene TRBJ2-3, with TRBD2 identical over 10 bases. J was trimmed by 5 bases and V by 5 bases; bases with no gene match: 7. This CDR3 contains 15 residues. In germline, CDR1 is LNHDA, CDR2 SQIVND (reference sequence). CDR3: CASSPGLAAGDTQYF. CDR3 in DNA: TGTGCCAGTAGTCCCGGACTAGCGGCCGGAGATACGCAGTATTTT. The complete variable domain, with remaining parts taken from reference TRBV19 and TRBJ2-3, reads DGGITQSPKYLFRKEGQNVTLSCEQNLNHDAMYWYRQDPGQGLRLIYYSQIVNDFQKGDIAEGYSVSREKKESFPLTVTSAQKNPTAFYLCASSPGLAAGDTQYFGPGTRLTVL.